The sequence of this T cell receptor (beta chain) was determined in a study of cytomegalovirus exposure and HLA in healthy donors. Whole-study context: The roughly 120 million unique TCR beta sequences, from about 179 million T cells, were found by an earlier analysis. Study results and limitations: The CMV antigen specificity of a few CMV-associated chains was confirmed through in vitro analysis. Published work reported that the classifier diagnosed cytomegalovirus status with high specificity and sensitivity.

With 60 Vbeta and 13 Jbeta primers, the PCR was carried out. Data came from immunoSEQ multiplex PCR; TCRdb stores just in-frame clones and leaves some out. The sample has some 120,000 clones, about 59% seen once; the top ten hold 8% to 9.5%. Remarks on this clone: Its antigen is unknown.

The CDR3 is 14 residues long. Per germline, CDR1 MNHEY and CDR2 SVGAGI. V was pared by 0 bases and J by 6 bases, with 11 bases between. The receptor was derived from a woman aged 40 to 50 in good health and CMV-seropositive. The chain has TRBV6-5 and TRBJ1-1, with D unresolved. Sequencing was performed on PBMCs. The chain's CDR3 is CASSYSDGRAEAFF. In nucleotides, the CDR3 is TGTGCCAGCAGTTACTCGGATGGGAGGGCTGAAGCTTTCTTT.